This T cell receptor (beta chain) was obtained from a study of blood T cell repertoires in COVID-19. Overall study context: Donors in the United States, Italy and Spain gave samples during acute or convalescent COVID-19.

V was cut by 6 bases and J by 5 bases, with 13 bases left in between. CDR1 and CDR2 (germline): MNHEY, SMNVEV (reference sequence). The CDR3 contains 13 residues. Study processing details: Estimation of nucleated cell counts relied on the amplification of reference gene primers. TCRdb's copy holds only in-frame clones and misses some; the assay was immunoSEQ multiplex PCR. V and J calls and clone size come straight from that table; D and trimming were deduced from the DNA. The sample holds 100,000 to 120,000 clones, around 81% seen once. The specimen sequenced was peripheral blood. The TCR originated in a woman in her 70s with acute or convalescent COVID-19. The genes are TRBV27 and TRBJ1-2; no clear D gene. CDR3 region: CASSPIPTYGYTF. As DNA, the CDR3 is TGTGCCAGCAGCCCCATCCCGACTTATGGCTACACCTTC.